These 31 T cell receptor beta chains were sequenced from one sample in a study of cytomegalovirus exposure and HLA in healthy donors. Only in-frame clones appear in the TCRdb table, and some are missing; sequencing was by immunoSEQ multiplex PCR. The repertoire holds approximately 220,000 clones, with roughly 88% as singletons. What was sequenced was PBMCs. The source is a woman in her twenties or thirties in good health and CMV-seropositive.

This sequence joins TRBV4-1 and TRBJ2-2; 10 bases match TRBD2. Germline CDR1 MGHRA, CDR2 YSYEKL. V lost 4 bases, J lost 3 bases, and 5 bases stayed unmatched. There are 16 residues in the CDR3. Here the CDR3 DNA reads TGCGCCAGCAGCCCACTAGCGGGAAAAGACACCGGGGAGCTGTTTTTT. Translated, it gives CASSPLAGKDTGELFF.

The chain combines TRBV5-4 with TRBJ1-1; no definite D call. The CDR3 spans 15 residues. V lost 2 bases and J lost 3, with 14 bases in between. Germline V CDR1 and CDR2: SGHNT, YYREEE (reference sequence). CDR3 sequence (DNA): TGTGCCAGCAGCTTCGTACCGCAGGATCACACTGAAGCTTTCTTT. Amino acids: CASSFVPQDHTEAFF.

The chain employs TRBV20-1 and TRBJ1-2, with D unresolved. The germline V and J ends were trimmed by 1 base and 5 bases, with 5 bases remaining between them. CDR1 is DFQATT and CDR2 is SNEGSKA in the germline V gene (reference sequence). This CDR3 has 11 amino acids. For the CDR3, the DNA is TGCAGTGCTAGAGTGCGATATGGCTACACCTTC. Its translation is CSARVRYGYTF.

The J gene is TRBJ1-1, the V gene TRBV2; D call uncertain. Looked up from germline, CDR1 is SNHLY and CDR2 is FYNNEI. V shed 4 bases and J shed 6 bases, with 3 bases lying between them. The CDR3 has 10 amino acids. The CDR3 bases are TGTGCCAGCAGTGGAGCTGAAGCTTTCTTT. It is translated as CASSGAEAFF.

The J gene is TRBJ2-7, the V gene TRBV9; D gene uncertain. V dropped 4 bases and J dropped 0 bases, with 20 bases sitting between them. This CDR3 spans 17 amino acids. Germline lookup yields CDR1 SGDLS and CDR2 YYNGEE. The CDR3 region has the DNA TGTGCCAGCAGCCCTTTTTCGGTAGGCGTGGCCTCCTACGAGCAGTACTTC. It is translated as CASSPFSVGVASYEQYF.

The rearrangement joins TRBV7-2 to TRBJ1-4, with 7 bases fitting TRBD1. CDR1 is SGHTA, CDR2 FQGNSA, per germline. Germline trimming cut 3 bases from V and 7 bases from J; bases unmatched to any gene: 2. The CDR3 consists of 13 residues. CDR3 loop: CASSFAGGEKLFF. CDR3 bases: TGTGCCAGCAGCTTCGCAGGGGGTGAAAAACTGTTTTTT. Full variable domain (outside the CDR3, taken from reference TRBV7-2 and TRBJ1-4): GAGVSQSPSNKVTEKGKDVELRCDPISGHTALYWYRQSLGQGLEFLIYFQGNSAPDKSGLPSDRFSAERTGGSVSTLTIQRTQQEDSAVYLCASSFAGGEKLFFGSGTQLSVL.

The chain carries TRBV29-1 and TRBJ1-1; D remains unclear. The CDR3 sequence is 12 residues long. Germline CDR1 reads SQVTM; CDR2 reads ANQGSEA. Trimming pared 3 bases from V and 8 bases from J, leaving 13 bases between. Here the CDR3 reads CSVDLRGGEAFF. CDR3 sequence (DNA): TGCAGCGTTGATTTAAGAGGAGGAGAAGCTTTCTTT.

The chain couples TRBV5-1 to TRBJ2-1, with D tentatively TRBD2 (6 bases). V dropped 0 bases and J dropped 6 bases, with 10 bases sitting between them. The CDR3 is made up of 14 amino acids. Germline CDR1 SGHRS, CDR2 YFSETQ. This CDR3 reads CASSLGQGGNEQFF. CDR3 in DNA: TGCGCCAGCAGCTTGGGGCAGGGAGGCAATGAGCAGTTCTTC.

The genes are TRBV10-1 and TRBJ2-1; the D gene is possibly TRBD2 (6 bases). CDR3 length: 19 residues. Trimming stripped 0 bases from V and 0 bases from J, with 18 bases between. CDR1 WNHNN and CDR2 SYGVQD come from the germline V gene (reference sequence). CDR3: CASSESGDLAESSYNEQFF. The CDR3 DNA reads as TGCGCCAGCAGTGAGTCCGGGGATTTAGCGGAAAGCTCCTACAATGAGCAGTTCTTC.

The CDR3 sequence is CASSTVQGSGSEAFF. The DNA for the CDR3 is TGTGCCAGCAGCACGGTACAGGGGAGTGGGTCTGAAGCTTTCTTT. The V call is TRBV5-4, the J call TRBJ1-1; 7 nucleotides agree with TRBD1. The CDR3 contains 15 residues. Germline V gene data show CDR1 as SGHNT and CDR2 as YYREEE (reference sequence). Trimming took 4 bases from V and 6 from J; bases not matched to a gene: 12.

The chain employs TRBV5-1 and TRBJ1-2; TRBD1 matches at 11 bases. The junction had 9 bases not matched to a gene; V was cut back by 4 bases and J by 7 bases. This CDR3 is 15 amino acids long. Looked up from germline, CDR1 is SGHRS and CDR2 is YFSETQ. CDR3 region: CASSTRTGGFFGYTF. The DNA of the CDR3 is TGCGCCAGCAGCACTAGGACAGGGGGCTTTTTTGGCTACACCTTC.

The chain is built from TRBV5-6 and TRBJ2-7; 9 bases align to TRBD2. V gave up 1 base and J gave up 0 bases; unmatched junction bases: 11. The CDR3 consists of 18 residues. Germline V CDR1 and CDR2: SGHDT, YYEEEE. The CDR3 here is CASSLWMVAGASSYEQYF. The CDR3 DNA follows: TGTGCCAGCAGCTTGTGGATGGTAGCGGGAGCCAGCTCCTACGAGCAGTACTTC. Filled out from reference TRBV5-6 and TRBJ2-7, the complete variable domain reads DAGVTQSPTHLIKTRGQQVTLRCSPKSGHDTVSWYQQALGQGPQFIFQYYEEEERQRGNFPDRFSGHQFPNYSSELNVNALLLGDSALYLCASSLWMVAGASSYEQYFGPGTRLTVT.

The chain's CDR3 is CASSATGSINQPQHF. As DNA, the CDR3 is TGTGCCAGCAGCGCGACAGGGTCGATCAATCAGCCCCAGCATTTT. This chain connects TRBV9 to TRBJ1-5; TRBD1 matches at 7 bases. Germline V gene sequence: CDR1 SGDLS, CDR2 YYNGEE. The CDR3 length is 15 residues. The V segment lost 3 bases and the J segment 3 bases; nucleotides outside the gene matches: 6.

This chain joins TRBV7-6 and TRBJ2-5; D is perhaps TRBD1 (5 bases). Deletions cut 5 bases from V and 4 bases from J, with 17 bases between. This CDR3 contains 15 residues. Germline V gene sequence: CDR1 SGHVS, CDR2 FNYEAQ. The CDR3 sequence: CASSTQGVIGETQYF. The CDR3 DNA sequence: TGTGCCAGCAGCACCCAGGGCGTTATAGGAGAGACCCAGTACTTC.

Regarding this clone: The junction shows a germline mismatch at one end, possibly a read error. J is TRBJ1-2 and V is TRBV2; weak D call: TRBD1 (5 bases). Per germline, CDR1 SNHLY and CDR2 FYNNEI. The CDR3 totals 16 residues. DNA for the CDR3: TGTGCCAGCACTGAAGATCAGGGTCTTAGTGACTATGGCTACACCTTC. Amino acids: CASTEDQGLSDYGYTF.

The chain links TRBV7-6 to TRBJ1-2; D is possibly TRBD1 (5 bases). The CDR3 consists of 13 residues. Per germline, CDR1 SGHVS and CDR2 FNYEAQ. V was clipped by 1 base and J by 3 bases, with 6 bases between them. As DNA, the CDR3 is TGTGCCAGCAGCTTAGGACAGTACTATGGCTACACCTTC. This gives the protein CASSLGQYYGYTF.

The rearrangement links TRBV5-6 to TRBJ2-3, with D possibly being TRBD1 (5 bases). The germline V and J ends were trimmed by 1 base and 2 bases, with 20 bases remaining between them. The CDR3 sequence is 18 residues long. Germline assignment: CDR1 SGHDT and CDR2 YYEEEE. CDR3 DNA sequence: TGTGCCAGCAGCTTGTTCACGATGGCAGGGTTGGACACAGATACGCAGTATTTT. The encoded protein is CASSLFTMAGLDTDTQYF.

This chain uses TRBV19 with TRBJ2-7; no clear D. The CDR3 has 15 amino acids. With 6 bases removed from V and 4 bases from J, the gap between germline ends came to 19 bases. The germline V gene has CDR1 LNHDA and CDR2 SQIVND (reference sequence). The CDR3: CASSEGNPLRYEQYF. The CDR3 DNA is TGTGCCAGTAGCGAAGGGAACCCCCTTAGGTACGAGCAGTACTTC.

The chain recombines TRBV10-3 with TRBJ2-7; TRBD2 matches 9 bases. From germline, CDR1 is ENHRY and CDR2 SYGVKD. Trimming removed 4 bases from V and 2 bases from J; junction bases left unmatched: 6. This CDR3 has 15 amino acids. This CDR3 is CAISAASGATYEQYF. As DNA, the CDR3 is TGTGCCATCAGTGCCGCTAGCGGGGCAACCTACGAGCAGTACTTC.

The chain uses TRBV6-1 and TRBJ2-5; no clear D. This CDR3 comprises 14 residues. V was shortened by 2 bases and J by 2 bases, with 9 bases between the two germline ends. Germline V lookup: CDR1 MNHNS, CDR2 SASEGT. CDR3 DNA sequence: TGTGCCAGCAGTGAATTTGGAGCACAAGAGACCCAGTACTTC. It translates to CASSEFGAQETQYF.

The chain employs TRBV11-2 and TRBJ1-1; D unclear. CDR1 and CDR2 from the germline V gene are SGHAT and FQNNGV. The V and J ends lost 1 base and 1 base respectively, with 7 bases between them. There are 14 residues in the CDR3. The CDR3 coding sequence is TGTGCCAGCAGCTTAGCGGCGGAGAACACTGAAGCTTTCTTT. Translating gives CASSLAAENTEAFF.

This clone was seen a handful of times. This chain connects TRBV5-4 to TRBJ1-2, with a possible D match to TRBD1 (6 bases). The CDR3 is made up of 13 amino acids. Germline V lookup: CDR1 SGHNT, CDR2 YYREEE (reference sequence). V lost 4 bases and J lost 2, with 9 bases in between. CDR3 protein: CASSPTGNYGYTF. CDR3 DNA: TGTGCCAGCAGCCCGACAGGAAACTATGGCTACACCTTC.

The V call is TRBV7-3, the J call TRBJ1-5; no clear D gene. V lost 11 bases and J lost 7, with 9 bases in between. This CDR3 region has 10 residues. Germline lookup yields CDR1 SGHTA and CDR2 FQGTGA. The CDR3: CALPPQPQHF. Here the CDR3 DNA reads TGTGCCCTCCCCCCACAGCCCCAGCATTTT.

This clone was seen a single time. The CDR3 coding sequence is TGTGCCAGCAGTTTATGGGAGGAGACAGGGGGTGGCTACACCTTC. As protein: CASSLWEETGGGYTF. V and J are TRBV28 and TRBJ1-2; 9 bases match TRBD1. In germline, CDR1 is MDHEN, CDR2 SYDVKM. V lost 0 bases and J lost 7; bases outside the gene matches: 6. There are 15 residues in the CDR3.

The rearrangement joins TRBV30 to TRBJ2-7, with unresolved D. With 2 bases removed from V and 5 bases from J, the gap between germline ends came to 4 bases. CDR1 is GTSNPN and CDR2 is SVGIG in the germline V gene (reference sequence). The CDR3 totals 10 residues. The CDR3 nucleotides read TGTGCCTGGAGTATCAACGAGCAGTACTTC. The encoded protein is CAWSINEQYF.

CDR3 nucleotide sequence: TGTGCCAGCAGTTTGAGCAGCCCGAATCAGCCCCAGCATTTT. It specifies CASSLSSPNQPQHF. This chain uses TRBV28 with TRBJ1-5, with D uncertain. Trimming cost V 3 bases and J 4 bases, with 10 bases left between them. The CDR3 extends over 14 amino acids. The germline V gene has CDR1 MDHEN and CDR2 SYDVKM.

This clone was counted once. V usage is TRBV11-2 and J usage is TRBJ2-1, with 9 positions matching TRBD2. The CDR3 has 15 amino acids. V gave up 5 bases and J gave up 9 bases; unmatched junction bases: 11. Germline values: CDR1 SGHAT, CDR2 FQNNGV. The CDR3 region is CASSEPLAGSVEQFF. CDR3 DNA: TGTGCCAGCAGCGAACCTCTAGCGGGATCGGTTGAGCAGTTCTTC. Full variable domain (remainder filled in from reference TRBV11-2 and TRBJ2-1): EAGVAQSPRYKIIEKRQSVAFWCNPISGHATLYWYQQILGQGPKLLIQFQNNGVVDDSQLPKDRFSAERLKGVDSTLKIQPAKLEDSAVYLCASSEPLAGSVEQFFGPGTRLTVL.

The V call is TRBV25-1, the J call TRBJ2-1; tentative D call: TRBD2 (6 bases). V was cut by 4 bases and J by 8 bases, with 21 bases left in between. There are 16 residues in the CDR3. Germline CDR1 reads MGHDK; CDR2 reads SYGVNS. CDR3 region: CASSGISTGVRDEQFF. CDR3 sequence (DNA): TGTGCCAGCAGTGGGATTTCGACGGGAGTCCGGGATGAGCAGTTCTTC.

The CDR3 loop is CASSDARTSGTYEQYF. Written as DNA, the CDR3 is TGTGCCAGCAGTGACGCTCGGACTAGCGGAACCTACGAGCAGTACTTC. This chain connects TRBV6-1 to TRBJ2-7, with 10 bases matching TRBD2. The CDR3 extends over 16 amino acids. The V and J ends lost 3 bases and 2 bases, in that order; junction bases with no gene match: 7. Germline assignment: CDR1 MNHNS and CDR2 SASEGT.

The rearrangement joins TRBV6-5 to TRBJ2-1, with D perhaps TRBD2 (6 bases). The CDR3 contains 15 residues. Trimming removed 5 bases from V and 8 bases from J, with 19 bases in between. Germline V lookup: CDR1 MNHEY, CDR2 SVGAGI. The CDR3 coding sequence is TGTGCCAGCAGTCGGGGAGCGCTCGGGAGCGATGAGCAGTTCTTC. It translates to CASSRGALGSDEQFF.

This clone was seen only a few times. The chain has TRBV7-9 and TRBJ2-7; D perhaps matches TRBD2 (6 bases). Per the germline V gene, CDR1 is SEHNR and CDR2 is FQNEAQ (reference sequence). V was clipped by 5 bases and J by 4 bases, with 15 bases between them. The CDR3 runs to 14 residues. In nucleotides, the CDR3 is TGTGCCAGCAGCCCACGGACTAAAACTTACGAGCAGTACTTC. It is translated as CASSPRTKTYEQYF.